This TCR beta chain was identified in a study of blood T cell repertoires in COVID-19. Under the authors' procedure: Reference gene primer amplification gave estimated nucleated cell counts. Data came from immunoSEQ multiplex PCR; TCRdb stores just in-frame clones and leaves some out. The D gene and trimming were derived from the DNA, and the V and J assignments and clone size from that table. The repertoire consists of about 170,000 clones, with around 80% occurring once and the leading ten covering 20% to 25%. CDR1 is GTSNPN and CDR2 is SVGIG in the germline V gene (reference sequence). V trimming: 8 bases; J trimming: 8 bases; junction bases outside the gene matches: 18. This CDR3 spans 16 amino acids.

The receptor comes from a woman older than 75 with acute or convalescent COVID-19. Sequenced: peripheral blood. The V gene is TRBV30, the J gene TRBJ1-4; 9 bases line up with TRBD1. The DNA for the CDR3 is TGTGCCGGAACAGGGGGCGGAAAATCGACGTACGAAAAACTGTTTTTT. Protein: CAGTGGGKSTYEKLFF.